These 13 T cell receptor beta chains share one sample of origin, sequenced in a study of shared clonotypes between healthy human individuals. Sequenced by immunoSEQ multiplex PCR; TCRdb stores in-frame clones only, minus some. Found here are about 95,000 clones, around 67% of them singletons; the top ten hold about 45%. Sample: memory CD8+ T cells sorted from blood. Subset here: CD45RO+ cells pooled with CCR7-negative TemRA cells. The receptors originated from a man under 40 in good health.

The chain employs TRBV2 and TRBJ2-3; 14 positions agree with TRBD2. Germline V gene lookup returns CDR1 SNHLY and CDR2 FYNNEI. The ends lost 10 bases at V and 4 bases at J; junction bases unmatched: 7. The CDR3 runs 15 residues. The CDR3 region is CATGTSGSVADTQYF. CDR3 in DNA: TGTGCCACCGGGACTAGCGGGAGCGTCGCAGATACGCAGTATTTT.

Only a few counts were recorded for this clone. This chain uses TRBV6-5 with TRBJ1-4; D remains ambiguous. The germline V gene has CDR1 MNHEY and CDR2 SVGAGI. V was cut by 2 bases and J by 0 bases, with 7 bases left in between. The CDR3 runs to 15 residues. The CDR3: CASSYGGATNEKLFF. CDR3 sequence (DNA): TGTGCCAGCAGTTACGGCGGTGCAACTAATGAAAAACTGTTTTTT.

This clone showed up just once. The chain carries TRBV4-1 and TRBJ2-1; 10 bases line up with TRBD2. Per germline, CDR1 MGHRA and CDR2 YSYEKL. V was pared by 4 bases and J by 5 bases, with 5 bases of the junction left unmatched. The length of the CDR3 is 15 residues. This CDR3 reads CASSPGLAENNEQFF. Here the CDR3 DNA reads TGCGCCAGCAGCCCCGGACTAGCGGAGAACAATGAGCAGTTCTTC.

V gene TRBV19 combines with J gene TRBJ1-4; D might be TRBD1 (6 bases). The CDR3 is 13 residues long. Germline V lookup: CDR1 LNHDA, CDR2 SQIVND (reference sequence). The ends were cut back, 6 bases at V and 8 bases at J, with 13 bases in the middle. The CDR3 sequence is CASRGQSGEKLFF. For the CDR3, the DNA is TGTGCCAGTAGAGGACAGTCGGGGGAAAAACTGTTTTTT.

This clone has just a few counts. The gene calls are TRBV10-1 and TRBJ1-3; TRBD1 agrees at 9 bases. In germline, CDR1 is WNHNN, CDR2 SYGVQD (reference sequence). Trimming cost V 3 bases and J 2 bases; bases outside gene matches: 5. This CDR3 comprises 16 residues. In nucleotides, the CDR3 is TGCGCCAGCAGTGACCCAGGGACAGGGACTGGAAACACCATATATTTT. The encoded protein is CASSDPGTGTGNTIYF.

This clone was detected many times. V and J are TRBV6-4 and TRBJ2-3; 7 bases line up with TRBD2. The CDR3 loop spans 14 amino acids. Germline loops: CDR1 MRHNA, CDR2 SNTAGT. V was clipped by 2 bases and J by 1 base; unmatched bases: 0. The CDR3 loop is CASSDAGGTDTQYF. The CDR3 DNA reads TGTGCCAGCAGTGACGCGGGAGGCACAGATACGCAGTATTTT.

This clone was counted only a few times. This chain uses TRBV10-3 with TRBJ2-3, with 12 bases matching TRBD2. The germline V gene has CDR1 ENHRY and CDR2 SYGVKD. This CDR3 is built from 21 residues. Unmatched junction bases numbered 21, after V lost 6 bases and J lost 2 bases. DNA of the CDR3: TGTGCCATCAGCGCCTCGCCACTAGCGGGAGGCCAAGCTATAAACACAGATACGCAGTATTTT. As protein: CAISASPLAGGQAINTDTQYF.

This clone was observed a few times. The sample has other DNA sequences that encode this CDR3 too. The J gene is TRBJ1-1, the V gene TRBV6-6; D uncertain. Trimming cost V 0 bases and J 5 bases, with 4 bases left between them. Germline V gene sequence: CDR1 MNHNY, CDR2 SVGAGI (reference sequence). CDR3 size: 12 residues. The CDR3 sequence is CASSYSQTEAFF. DNA for the CDR3: TGTGCCAGCAGTTACTCCCAAACTGAAGCTTTCTTT.

The chain couples TRBV6-5 to TRBJ2-3; a possible D gene is TRBD2 (6 bases). The CDR3 runs 14 residues. CDR1 MNHEY and CDR2 SVGAGI come from the germline V gene. Trimming cost V 4 bases and J 6 bases, with 14 bases left between them. CDR3 sequence: CASSSRLGGDTQYF. CDR3 in DNA: TGTGCCAGCAGTTCCAGACTAGGAGGGGATACGCAGTATTTT.

This chain links TRBV4-3 with TRBJ1-4, with a tentative D call TRBD1 (6 bases). Germline CDR1 LGHNA, CDR2 YSLEER. Trimming stripped 3 bases from V and 7 bases from J, with 15 bases between. The CDR3 consists of 15 residues. This chain's CDR3 is CASSHTPGGFEKLFF. The CDR3 DNA sequence: TGCGCCAGCAGCCACACCCCCGGGGGCTTTGAAAAACTGTTTTTT.

This clone was picked up many times. This same CDR3 is encoded by further DNA sequences in the sample. The chain couples TRBV6-5 to TRBJ2-7; D is possibly TRBD1 (6 bases). Trimming shortened V by 5 bases and J by 6 bases, and 14 bases separated the two germline ends. The CDR3 spans 13 residues. Germline loops: CDR1 MNHEY, CDR2 SVGAGI. CDR3 coding DNA: TGTGCCAGCAGTAGTATCACAGGGAGCGAGCAGTACTTC. Its translation: CASSSITGSEQYF.

The chain joins TRBV5-1 to TRBJ2-5; perhaps TRBD1 as D (6 bases). The closer fit of TRBJ2-7 to the DNA end suggests the J call may be wrong. Germline loops: CDR1 SGHRS, CDR2 YFSETQ. The CDR3 totals 16 residues. The CDR3 nucleotides read TGCGCCAGCAGCTTGGTTGTGGACAGCCCTTCCTACGAGCAGTACTTC. Translated, it gives CASSLVVDSPSYEQYF.

This chain connects TRBV14 to TRBJ2-6; 10 bases align to TRBD2. Germline V gene sequence: CDR1 SGHDN, CDR2 FVKESK. The CDR3 is 20 residues long. J was trimmed by 4 bases and V by 1 base; bases with no gene match: 13. The DNA of the CDR3 is TGTGCCAGCAGCCAAGTTTTGGGCCTAGCGGGAGTCACAGGGGCCAACGTCCTGACTTTC. Its protein is CASSQVLGLAGVTGANVLTF.